This T cell receptor (beta chain) was identified during a study of T-cell memory formation after mild COVID-19. Findings and limits, study-wide: Unconfirmed was the SARS-CoV-2 specificity of second-wave clones that peaked on day 37.

Researchers used 5'RACE with constant-segment primers to make TCR alpha and TCR beta cDNA libraries that carry sample barcodes and UMIs. TCRdb re-called the 5' RACE reads with MiXCR, one entry per CDR3 protein. The repertoire consists of roughly 310,000 distinct CDR3 sequences, with roughly 15% occurring once and the leading ten covering 22%. V was shortened by 3 bases and J by 1 base, with 11 bases between the two germline ends. The CDR3 loop spans 14 amino acids. Germline V lookup: CDR1 DFQATT, CDR2 SNEGSKA (reference sequence). This clonotype was counted between two and nine times. Its specificity is not known.

The TCR sequence derives from a man between 18 and 35 years old who had mild COVID-19 (a few samples of this study predate the infection). Cell type and time point are not known. This sequence joins TRBV20-1 and TRBJ2-3; D unclear. Sequencing used PBMCs or a T cell subset sorted from them (not recorded which). The CDR3 DNA sequence: TGCAGTGCTAGCTGGGGTCGGGGCACAGATACGCAGTATTTT. This sequence encodes CSASWGRGTDTQYF.